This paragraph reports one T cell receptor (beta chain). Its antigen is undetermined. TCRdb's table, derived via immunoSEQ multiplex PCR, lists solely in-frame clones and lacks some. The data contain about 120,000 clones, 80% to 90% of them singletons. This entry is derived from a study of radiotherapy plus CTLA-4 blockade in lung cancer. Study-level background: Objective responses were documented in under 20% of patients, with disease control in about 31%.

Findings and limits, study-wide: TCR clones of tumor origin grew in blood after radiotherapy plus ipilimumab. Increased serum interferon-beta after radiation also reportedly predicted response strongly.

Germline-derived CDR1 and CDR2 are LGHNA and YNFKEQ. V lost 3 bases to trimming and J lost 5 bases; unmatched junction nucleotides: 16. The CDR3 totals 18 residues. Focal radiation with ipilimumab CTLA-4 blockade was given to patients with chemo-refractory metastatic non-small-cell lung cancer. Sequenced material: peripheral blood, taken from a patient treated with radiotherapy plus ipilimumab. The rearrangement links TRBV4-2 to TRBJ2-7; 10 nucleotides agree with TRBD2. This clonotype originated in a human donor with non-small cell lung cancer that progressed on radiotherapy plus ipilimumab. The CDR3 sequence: CASSQAGTSEFNFHEQYF. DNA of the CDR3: TGTGCCAGCAGCCAGGCCGGGACTAGCGAATTTAACTTCCACGAGCAGTACTTC.